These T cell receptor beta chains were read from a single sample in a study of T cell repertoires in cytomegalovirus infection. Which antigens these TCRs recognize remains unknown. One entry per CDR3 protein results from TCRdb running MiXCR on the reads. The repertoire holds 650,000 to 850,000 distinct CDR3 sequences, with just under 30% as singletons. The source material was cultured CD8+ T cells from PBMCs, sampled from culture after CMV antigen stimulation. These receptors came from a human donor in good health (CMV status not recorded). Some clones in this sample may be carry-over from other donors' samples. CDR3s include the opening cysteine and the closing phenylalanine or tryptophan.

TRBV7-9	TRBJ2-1	CASSPRSAGAFDNEQFF
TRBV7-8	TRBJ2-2	CASSSRDVSTGELFF
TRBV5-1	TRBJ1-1	CASSLAESRNNEAFF
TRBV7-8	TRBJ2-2	CASSLMGGRTGELFF
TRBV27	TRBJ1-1	CASTLWGGKGETEAFF
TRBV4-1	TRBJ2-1	CASSWGTSGGGYNEQFF
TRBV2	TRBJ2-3	CASSDSGRPDTQYF
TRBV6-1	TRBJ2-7	CASSEVSLAGLRGF
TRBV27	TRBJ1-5	CASSSHRGNQPQHF
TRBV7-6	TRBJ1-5	CASSLARDRVGAQHF
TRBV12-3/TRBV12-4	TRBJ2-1	CASSLGAENEQFF
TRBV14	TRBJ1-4	CASSQGPAYDEKLFF
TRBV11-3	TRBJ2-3	CASSLGVGTGTDTQYF
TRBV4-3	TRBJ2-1	CASSQDDRQGDEQFF
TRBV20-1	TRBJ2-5	CSAILADSEETQYF
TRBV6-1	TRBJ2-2	CASTPVRVTLGTGELFF
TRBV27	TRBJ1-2	CASSSQGPGGYTF
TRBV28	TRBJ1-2	CASRPLGTTHGYTF
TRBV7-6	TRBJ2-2	CASSLQETGELFF
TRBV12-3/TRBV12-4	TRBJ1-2	CASRKDRLWDGYTF
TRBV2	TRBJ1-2	CATLRMDINYGYTF
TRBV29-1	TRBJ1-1	CSVDAVTEAFF
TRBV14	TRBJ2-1	CASSQDEQGGFF
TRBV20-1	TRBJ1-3	CSARVEGMVGNTIYF
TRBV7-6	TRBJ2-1	CASQGSSYNEQFF
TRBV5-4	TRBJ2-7	CASSLRATGADEQYF
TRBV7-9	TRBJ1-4	CASSEYRGPNEKLFF
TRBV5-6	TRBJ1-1	CASSLTRVEAFF
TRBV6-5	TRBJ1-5	CASTSGGRQPQHF
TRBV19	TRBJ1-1	CASSIATGGTEAFF
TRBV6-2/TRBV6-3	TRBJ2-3	CASSYFDTQYF
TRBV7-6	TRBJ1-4	CASSLPGANEKLFF
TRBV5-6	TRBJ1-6	CASSHGLQGGVNTPLHF
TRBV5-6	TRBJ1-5	CASSLEGGGNQPQHF
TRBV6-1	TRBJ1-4	CASSFNGGFNEKLFF
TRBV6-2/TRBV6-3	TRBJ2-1	CASSYSGWGTGRVEQFF
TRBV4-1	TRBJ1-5	CASSQDEGSNQPQHF
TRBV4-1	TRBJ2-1	CASSQVGQQNEQFF
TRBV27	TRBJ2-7	CASSTPGLISYEQYF
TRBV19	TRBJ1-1	CASSTYPNTEAFF
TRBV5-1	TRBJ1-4	CASSWGYTGSPNEKLFF
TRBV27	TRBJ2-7	CASSQVDAGYEQYF
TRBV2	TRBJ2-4	CASSEGIGEDIQYF